The 3 T cell receptor beta chains listed next were all sequenced from one sample in a study of T cell repertoires in cytomegalovirus infection. TCRdb reprocessed the reads via MiXCR and lists one record per CDR3 protein. The sample holds some 600,000 distinct CDR3 sequences, around 24% seen once. Specimen: CD8+ T cells from PBMCs. Receptor source: a human donor in good health (CMV status not recorded). Some clones in this sample may be carry-over from other donors' samples.

The J gene is TRBJ2-1, the V gene TRBV5-5, with D hard to call. CDR3 length: 16 residues. The germline V and J ends were trimmed by 1 base and 0 bases, with 11 bases remaining between them. Per the germline V gene, CDR1 is SGHKS and CDR2 is YYEKEE (reference sequence). The CDR3 nucleotides are TGTGCCAGCAGCTTGCCAGAAAACCTCTCCTACAATGAGCAGTTCTTC. Its translation: CASSLPENLSYNEQFF.

The chain couples TRBV19 to TRBJ1-2; maybe TRBD1 (6 bases). V gave up 3 bases and J gave up 1 base, with 24 bases separating them. Looked up from germline, CDR1 is LNHDA and CDR2 is SQIVND (reference sequence). The CDR3 runs to 19 residues. CDR3 region: CASSITGLLRTALNYGYTF. In nucleotides, the CDR3 is TGTGCCAGTAGTATTACGGGTCTGTTACGGACAGCCCTTAACTATGGCTACACCTTC.

This chain joins TRBV9 and TRBJ2-7; 9 bases are shared with TRBD1. Looked up from germline, CDR1 is SGDLS and CDR2 is YYNGEE. This CDR3 has 15 residues. V lost 4 bases and J lost 2; bases outside the gene matches: 7. The DNA of the CDR3 is TGTGCCAGCAGCCCCGGGACAGGGTTTACCTACGAGCAGTACGTC. This translates into CASSPGTGFTYEQYV.